This record looks at one T cell receptor beta chain sequence and its context. The data were taken from a study of blood T cell repertoires in COVID-19. Germline assignment: CDR1 MDHEN and CDR2 SYDVKM. The CDR3 contains 13 residues. Trimming removed 6 bases at V and 5 bases at J, with 13 bases between. The table came from immunoSEQ multiplex PCR; TCRdb's copy has only in-frame clones and leaves some out. The sample has approximately 67,000 clones, about 83% seen once. The sequenced sample was peripheral blood. The TCR was taken from a woman at least 80 years old with acute or convalescent COVID-19. The J gene is TRBJ1-2, the V gene TRBV28; D may be TRBD1 (5 bases). CDR3 protein: CASSTTDGYGYTF. CDR3 bases: TGTGCCAGCAGCACGACAGATGGGTATGGCTACACCTTC.